This T cell receptor beta chain originates from a study of shared clonotypes between healthy human individuals. About the research overall: Donor ages ranged 18 to 49 years: a couple of women, three men.

TCRdb's table, derived via immunoSEQ multiplex PCR, lists solely in-frame clones and lacks some. The sample lists about 490,000 clones, over 65% occurring once. The donors were adults (healthy and HIV-negative) with no recent acute infections or vaccinations. Unsorted samples, those not sorted, used approximately 100 million PBMCs for genomic DNA. CDR1 MGHRA and CDR2 YSYEKL come from the germline V gene. The J segment lost 14 bases and the V segment lost 3 bases, leaving 19 bases of the junction unmatched. The CDR3 has 16 residues. Input material: PBMCs. The receptor was derived from a woman between 40 and 55 years old in good health. Some clones in this sample may be carry-over from other donors' samples. This rearrangement joins TRBV4-1 to TRBJ2-1, with 7 bases matching TRBD2. CDR3 nucleotide sequence: TGCGCCAGCAGCCACCAATGGGACTACCAACAGCGGCCGAAGTTCTTC. It translates to CASSHQWDYQQRPKFF.